This T cell receptor beta chain was observed in a study of OX40 agonist ivuxolimab in advanced cancers. As for the study more broadly: Ivuxolimab, which targeted the costimulatory receptor OX40 (CD134), was an agonistic, fully human IgG2 monoclonal antibody. Three dose-escalation patients achieved partial responses, one with hepatocellular carcinoma and two with cutaneous melanoma. Prior anti-PD-1, anti-PD-L1 or anti-CTLA-4 therapy was permitted, and checkpoint inhibitors had been received by around 40% of dose-escalation patients. Peripheral TCRbeta sequencing was intended to test whether TCR sequence diversity was altered and clonal T-cell expansion was caused by ivuxolimab. The paper reports the monotherapy dose-escalation portion (N = 52 patients) of the phase I ivuxolimab trial. Intravenous ivuxolimab was administered to patients every 2 weeks at six dose levels: 0.01, 0.1, 0.3, 1.5, 3 and 10 mg/kg. The dose-escalation cohort was around 84% male with a mean age of approximately 60 years, ranging from about 23 to 85. Of the approximately 50 dose-escalation patients, hepatocellular carcinoma was present in around 20, melanoma in around 15, renal cell carcinoma in 9 and head and neck cancer in 9.

Patients with a history of autoimmune disease or receiving systemic immunosuppression were excluded from the trial. In every dose cohort, peripheral blood was drawn for TCR sequencing at baseline, cycle 4 day 1, and cycle 7 day 1. Samples were obtained from an open-label, multicenter, first-in-human phase I dose-escalation trial of ivuxolimab. Adults with locally advanced or metastatic melanoma, renal cell, hepatocellular, or head and neck squamous cell carcinoma were enrolled in the trial. Before TCR sequencing, CD4+ and CD8+ T cells were separately sorted from peripheral blood. Overall study results and their limits: Low levels of normalized T-cell clonal expansion were also seen in some patients who did not respond. At doses of 0.1 to 3.0 mg/kg, clonal expansion of both CD4+ and CD8+ blood T cells was observed from baseline to week 6. Which antigens the clonally expanded peripheral T cells were specific for was not determined. On average, CD8+ T cells showed more expanded clones than CD4+ T cells after ivuxolimab. In the 0.1-3.0 mg/kg groups, partial responders had among the lowest normalized peripheral clonal expansion, particularly in CD8+ T cells.

As regards this clone: Its binding antigen is unknown. The sample holds no much larger clone one base away, and base qualities are not on file.

V and J are truncated by 3 bases and 4 bases respectively, leaving an intervening sequence of 12 bases. Measured from the cysteine to the phenylalanine, the CDR3 is 14 residues long. The kept DNA is CDR3 alone, 42 bases in frame from the first base. CDR1 is given as MDHEN and CDR2 as SYDVKM, both from the germline V gene. To sequence the TCRbeta CDR3 region, genomic DNA was isolated from the sorted cells. The immunoSEQ Assay was used for sequencing of TCRbeta CDR3 regions. Here the immuneACCESS table is served through TCRdb, limited to in-frame sequences with V and J called. Missing clones are a known gap in these copies; in checked studies unresolved V genes cover under half, and the rest lacks a known reason. Recorded for this sample are over 55,000 clones; around 90% of them occurred a single time. 13% to 15% of the sample lies in the top ten.

The sample in question was CD4+ or CD8+ T cells sorted from blood, obtained in a trial of the OX40 agonist ivuxolimab. This sequence uses TRBV28 and TRBJ1-1, and perhaps TRBD1 as D gene, on 5 matching bases. The receptor comes from an adult with an advanced solid tumor such as melanoma, head and neck, liver or kidney cancer. The CDR3 protein: CASSLGRDGTEAFF. The sequenced DNA: TGTGCCAGCAGTTTGGGGCGCGACGGCACTGAAGCTTTCTTT.